This entry describes one T cell receptor (beta chain). The data belong to a study of shared T cell receptors in the human thymus. Only in-frame clones appear in the TCRdb table, and some are missing; sequencing was by immunoSEQ multiplex PCR. The repertoire consists of 540,000 or so clones, with around three quarters occurring once and the leading ten covering more than 0.01%. V was shortened by 2 bases and J by 5 bases, with 13 bases between the two germline ends. The CDR3 covers 15 residues. The germline gives CDR1 MNHEY, CDR2 SVGAGI. A further study also used this sample, focusing on human thymus T cells. That report notes: Having surgery to correct congenital heart defects, healthy Finnish infants acted as the donors. Thymus pieces cut out during corrective heart surgery were the tissue that was used. Thymic and blood repertoires appeared to show biased V and J gene usage. Related research reported highly overlapping thymic repertoires among unrelated individuals.

The J gene is TRBJ1-5, the V gene TRBV6-5; D uncertain. The source material was thymocytes. The clonotype originates from a boy younger than two with a congenital heart defect. CDR3 loop: CASSYPKTDHQPQHF. The CDR3 DNA is TGTGCCAGCAGTTACCCTAAGACTGACCATCAGCCCCAGCATTTT.